A single T cell receptor (beta chain) is shown here with its context. The same CDR3 also results from other DNA sequences found in this sample. Measured with immunoSEQ multiplex PCR; TCRdb has only the in-frame clones, and not every one. The sample yields about 2.3 million clones, more than 80% seen once. V was clipped by 3 bases and J by 3 bases, with 5 bases between them. Per germline, CDR1 GTSNPN and CDR2 SVGIG (reference sequence). The CDR3 is 11 residues long. The data originate from a study of shared clonotypes between healthy human individuals. The sequence came from a man between 18 and 35 years old in good health. Some clones in this sample may be carry-over from other donors' samples. The chain is built from TRBV30 and TRBJ1-1, with no clear D. The source material was naive CD4+ T cells from PBMCs. The subset was: CD45RA+ positively selected. CDR3 sequence reads: CAWSPYTEAFF. CDR3 nucleotides: TGTGCCTGGAGCCCCTACACTGAAGCTTTCTTT.